Sequencing of this T cell receptor beta chain was carried out in a study of shared clonotypes between healthy human individuals. Germline V CDR1 and CDR2: SGHVS, FQNEAQ. The CDR3 sequence is 12 residues long. V gave up 5 bases and J gave up 3 bases, with 8 bases separating them. Generated by immunoSEQ multiplex PCR, the TCRdb table keeps only in-frame clones and is missing some. This table has a few million clones, around nine tenths appearing once. The clonotype originates from a man aged 18 to 29 in good health. The chain is built from TRBV7-8 and TRBJ2-7; no clear D. The sequenced material came from naive CD4+ T cells sorted from blood. The subset: CD45RA+ positively selected. CDR3 DNA: TGTGCCAGCAGCCTCAACCTCTACGAGCAGTACTTC. Translated: CASSLNLYEQYF.